Shown below are 8 T cell receptor beta chains from a single sample sequenced in a study of blood T cell repertoires in COVID-19. Sequencing used immunoSEQ multiplex PCR; TCRdb keeps in-frame clones, though not all of them. The repertoire holds a few hundred thousand clones, with about nine tenths as singletons. The sample taken for sequencing was PBMCs or T cells enriched from blood (not recorded which). The receptors come from a woman aged 18 to 35 who had recovered from COVID-19.

V is TRBV24-1 and J is TRBJ1-5; 10 bases align to TRBD1. The germline CDR1 and CDR2 sequences are KGHDR and SFDVKD. The CDR3 is 13 residues long. The J segment lost 6 bases and the V segment lost 12 bases, leaving 7 bases of the junction unmatched. The CDR3 loop reads CAPRTGGFQPQHF. The CDR3 coding sequence is TGTGCCCCCCGGACAGGGGGATTTCAGCCCCAGCATTTT.

This clone turned up a few times. The chain links TRBV6-5 to TRBJ1-1; tentative D call: TRBD1 (6 bases). Germline V lookup: CDR1 MNHEY, CDR2 SVGAGI. V dropped 0 bases and J dropped 0 bases, with 11 bases sitting between them. CDR3 length: 16 amino acids. The CDR3 bases are TGTGCCAGCAGTTACTCGCCAGGGGCCCTGAACACTGAAGCTTTCTTT. Its protein product is CASSYSPGALNTEAFF.

The chain employs TRBV4-1 and TRBJ2-7; TRBD1 aligns across 7 bases. V trimming: 3 bases; J trimming: 2 bases; junction bases outside the gene matches: 13. This CDR3 contains 17 residues. CDR1 MGHRA and CDR2 YSYEKL come from the germline V gene. The CDR3: CASSQGVDRVDPYEQYF. Written as DNA, the CDR3 is TGCGCCAGCAGCCAGGGAGTAGACAGGGTAGATCCCTACGAGCAGTACTTC.

This clone appeared once. The V and J genes are TRBV4-1 and TRBJ2-2; 7 bases agree with TRBD1. The ends lost 5 bases at V and 5 bases at J; junction bases unmatched: 11. Per the germline V gene, CDR1 is MGHRA and CDR2 is YSYEKL. The CDR3 is 16 amino acids. The CDR3 loop reads CASSIEKGALTGELFF. CDR3 sequence (DNA): TGCGCCAGCAGCATCGAGAAGGGGGCGCTTACCGGGGAGCTGTTTTTT.

The chain links TRBV13 to TRBJ1-2, with 7 bases aligning to TRBD1. The CDR3 runs to 17 residues. V was clipped by 1 base and J by 4 bases; unmatched bases: 12. Per germline, CDR1 PRHDT and CDR2 FYEKMQ (reference sequence). The CDR3 nucleotides read TGTGCCAGCAGCTTAGTAATCCGGACAGGCATACGCTATGGCTACACCTTC. It encodes CASSLVIRTGIRYGYTF.

The V gene is TRBV30, the J gene TRBJ1-2; 9 bases fit TRBD1. Germline lookup yields CDR1 GTSNPN and CDR2 SVGIG (reference sequence). The CDR3 covers 12 residues. V dropped 3 bases and J dropped 7; count of bases not matched to a gene: 3. CDR3 nucleotide sequence: TGTGCCTGGAGAGGACAGGGGTTTGGCTACACCTTC. Translated: CAWRGQGFGYTF.

Only one count was recorded for this clone. The gene calls are TRBV19 and TRBJ1-2, with a weak D call TRBD1 (6 bases). V was trimmed by 5 bases and J by 2 bases, leaving 15 bases between them. Germline V CDR1 and CDR2: LNHDA, SQIVND (reference sequence). CDR3 length equals 15 residues. The CDR3 DNA sequence: TGTGCCAGTAGTCCGCGACAGGCGGCGAACTATGGCTACACCTTC. This gives the protein CASSPRQAANYGYTF.

This rearrangement joins TRBV12-3 or TRBV12-4 to TRBJ1-2; D is unclear. This CDR3 has 12 amino acids. V dropped 8 bases and J dropped 10 bases, with 17 bases sitting between them. The CDR3 nucleotides read TGTGCCAGCTCCCTTGCGGAGTTTACCTACACCTTC. Its protein product is CASSLAEFTYTF.